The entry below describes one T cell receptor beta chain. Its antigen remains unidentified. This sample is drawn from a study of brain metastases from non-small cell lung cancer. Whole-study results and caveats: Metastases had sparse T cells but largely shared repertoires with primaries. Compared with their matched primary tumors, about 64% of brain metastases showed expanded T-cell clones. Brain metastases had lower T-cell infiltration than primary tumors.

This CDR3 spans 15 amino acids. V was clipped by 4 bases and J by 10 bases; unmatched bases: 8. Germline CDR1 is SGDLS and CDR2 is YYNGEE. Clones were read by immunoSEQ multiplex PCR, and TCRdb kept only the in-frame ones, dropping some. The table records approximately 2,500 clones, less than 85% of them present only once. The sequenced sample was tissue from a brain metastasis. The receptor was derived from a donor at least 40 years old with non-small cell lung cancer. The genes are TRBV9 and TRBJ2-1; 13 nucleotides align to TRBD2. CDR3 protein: CASSSRGTSGTEQFF. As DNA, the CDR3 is TGTGCCAGCAGCTCACGAGGGACTAGCGGGACGGAGCAGTTCTTC.